The subject of this entry is one TCR beta chain. The antigen remains undetermined. Only in-frame clones appear in the TCRdb table, and some are missing; sequencing was by immunoSEQ multiplex PCR. The data show 130,000 to 150,000 clones, with about 88% seen just once and approximately 12% held by the top ten. The data derive from a study of radiation and T cells in renal cell carcinoma. Study results and limitations: In blood, top tumor clones expanded by 2 weeks, shrinking by 4.

Time point noted: baseline pretreatment blood. Indicated treatment: 15 Gy SBRT to primary tumor, nephrectomy 4 weeks later. Radiation-treated patients gave blood at baseline, week 2 and week 4. V was pared by 3 bases and J by 2 bases, with 11 bases between. Germline CDR1 reads SGHNT; CDR2 reads YENEEA. The CDR3 has 15 residues. The receptor was derived from a woman aged 50 to 60 with renal cell carcinoma. J is TRBJ2-1 and V is TRBV11-3; a possible D gene is TRBD2 (5 bases). This material consisted of blood, taken from a patient whose treatment included radiotherapy and nephrectomy. CDR3 amino acids: CASSLQSGTYNEQFF. The CDR3 coding sequence is TGTGCCAGCAGCTTGCAATCCGGGACCTACAATGAGCAGTTCTTC.